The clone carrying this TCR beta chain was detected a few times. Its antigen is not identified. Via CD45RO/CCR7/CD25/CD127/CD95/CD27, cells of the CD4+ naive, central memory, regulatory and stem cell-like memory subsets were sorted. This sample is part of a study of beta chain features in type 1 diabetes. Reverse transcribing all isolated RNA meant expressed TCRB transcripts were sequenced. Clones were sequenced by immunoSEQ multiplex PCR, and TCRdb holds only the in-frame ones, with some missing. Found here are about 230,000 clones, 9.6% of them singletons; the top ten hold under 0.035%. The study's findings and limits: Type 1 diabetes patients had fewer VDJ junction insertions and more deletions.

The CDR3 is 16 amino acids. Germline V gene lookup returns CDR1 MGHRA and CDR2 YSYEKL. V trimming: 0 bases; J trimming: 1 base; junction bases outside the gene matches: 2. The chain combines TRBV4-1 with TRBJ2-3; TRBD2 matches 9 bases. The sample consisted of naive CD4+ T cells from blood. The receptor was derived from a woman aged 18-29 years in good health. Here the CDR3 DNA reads TGCGCCAGCAGCCAAGACGTAGCGGGAGGCACAGATACGCAGTATTTT. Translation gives CASSQDVAGGTDTQYF.